This T cell receptor beta chain was sequenced in a study of OX40 agonist ivuxolimab in advanced cancers. Overall study: With a range of about 23 to 85, age averaged about 58 years, and about 83% were male.

Germline V CDR1 and CDR2: KGHSH, LQKENI. The CDR3 covers 16 residues. V dropped 3 bases and J dropped 0 bases, with 12 bases sitting between them. The method was immunoSEQ multiplex PCR; TCRdb's version includes in-frame clones alone and lacks a portion of them. The table shows 50,000 to 65,000 clones, with 81% occurring only once. The receptor was derived from an adult with an advanced solid tumor such as melanoma, head and neck, liver or kidney cancer. Source: CD4+ or CD8+ T cells sorted from blood, taken in a trial of the OX40 agonist ivuxolimab. The gene calls are TRBV18 and TRBJ1-3, with no clear D. CDR3 sequence reads: CASSPYPRDSGNTIYF. The DNA of the CDR3 is TGTGCCAGCTCACCCTATCCCCGGGACTCTGGAAACACCATATATTTT.